This T cell receptor beta chain appears in the sequencing data of a study of lymphopenia after photon versus proton radiotherapy. CDR3 size: 13 residues. V lost 6 bases to trimming and J lost 13 bases, with 18 bases between them. Germline V gene sequence: CDR1 MNHEY, CDR2 SVGAGI. Profiled with immunoSEQ multiplex PCR; TCRdb holds only in-frame clones, not every one. Among roughly 49,000 clones listed, approximately 92% were seen once. The study, taken as a whole, reports: Photon-treated patients lost naive T cells and TCR diversity; proton-treated stayed stable. Oligoclonal CD8+ Temra expansion after nadir drove photon patients' diversity drop. Better survival with proton therapy was suggested as possible, not demonstrated.

For this clone: Its antigen remains unknown.

The sample here was peripheral blood, taken from a patient treated with photon-based radiotherapy. The chain recombines TRBV6-5 with TRBJ1-4; maybe TRBD1 (6 bases). The TCR comes from a woman in her forties with cholangiocarcinoma. The DNA for the CDR3 is TGTGCCAGCAGACTAAGCGACAGGCAAGGACTGTTTTTT. Amino acid sequence: CASRLSDRQGLFF.